This is a list of T cell receptor beta chains from one sample in a study of CD8 T cells in Susac syndrome. TCRdb reprocessed the immunoSEQ multiplex PCR reads via MiXCR and lists one record per CDR3 protein. This table has 170,000 or so distinct CDR3 sequences, about 93% appearing once. The material sequenced was CD4+ T cells from PBMCs. The receptor set was obtained from a human donor with Susac syndrome. CDR3s include the opening cysteine and the closing phenylalanine or tryptophan. Fields, in order: CDR3 length, D gene, clone size, J gene, V gene, CDR3 DNA, CDR3 protein. The D gene is left open where the match is weak. Size values are once, few and many counts, or a class for expanded clones, and some rows have none.

CDR3 length: 15; D gene: .; clone size: .; J gene: TRBJ2-7; V gene: TRBV14; CDR3 DNA: TGTGCCAGCAGCCAAAGCGGCCGGAGCTCCTACGAGCAGTACTTC; CDR3 protein: CASSQSGRSSYEQYF
CDR3 length: 14; D gene: .; clone size: .; J gene: TRBJ2-1; V gene: TRBV12-3/TRBV12-4; CDR3 DNA: TGTGCCAGCCAGCTGTCGGAGGGGGGGAATGAGCAGTTCTTC; CDR3 protein: CASQLSEGGNEQFF
CDR3 length: 14; D gene: .; clone size: .; J gene: TRBJ2-1; V gene: TRBV5-1; CDR3 DNA: TGCGCCAGCAGCTTCGACAGCGCCTACAATGAGCAGTTCTTC; CDR3 protein: CASSFDSAYNEQFF
CDR3 length: 16; D gene: TRBD2; clone size: .; J gene: TRBJ2-1; V gene: TRBV15; CDR3 DNA: TGTGCCACCAGCAGAATCCTAGCGGGGGGTTACAATGAGCAGTTCTTC; CDR3 protein: CATSRILAGGYNEQFF
CDR3 length: 14; D gene: TRBD1; clone size: .; J gene: TRBJ1-1; V gene: TRBV19; CDR3 DNA: TGTGCCAGTAGTACTGACAGGGGGTACACTGAAGCTTTCTTT; CDR3 protein: CASSTDRGYTEAFF
CDR3 length: 13; D gene: .; clone size: .; J gene: TRBJ2-1; V gene: TRBV9; CDR3 DNA: TGTGCCAGCAGCGGGGTGTGGGGCAATGAGCAGTTCTTC; CDR3 protein: CASSGVWGNEQFF
CDR3 length: 16; D gene: TRBD1; clone size: .; J gene: TRBJ2-7; V gene: TRBV5-1; CDR3 DNA: TGCGCCAGCAGCTTGACAGGTCCGGGACAGGGGGACGAGCAGTACTTC; CDR3 protein: CASSLTGPGQGDEQYF
CDR3 length: 13; D gene: .; clone size: .; J gene: TRBJ1-5; V gene: TRBV30; CDR3 DNA: TGTGCCTGGAGTCGACAGCGGGATCAGCCCCAGCATTTT; CDR3 protein: CAWSRQRDQPQHF
CDR3 length: 14; D gene: .; clone size: .; J gene: TRBJ2-2; V gene: TRBV5-1; CDR3 DNA: TGCGCCAGTCGGACGGTGGTGAACACCGGGGAGCTGTTTTTT; CDR3 protein: CASRTVVNTGELFF
CDR3 length: 13; D gene: .; clone size: .; J gene: TRBJ2-2; V gene: TRBV10-1; CDR3 DNA: TGCGCCAGCAGTTCCAGGGTCAACGGGGAGCTGTTTTTT; CDR3 protein: CASSSRVNGELFF
CDR3 length: 13; D gene: .; clone size: .; J gene: TRBJ1-3; V gene: TRBV6-2/TRBV6-3; CDR3 DNA: TGTGCCAGCGGAAGTGACTCTGGAAACACCATATATTTT; CDR3 protein: CASGSDSGNTIYF
CDR3 length: 14; D gene: .; clone size: .; J gene: TRBJ2-2; V gene: TRBV29-1; CDR3 DNA: TGCAGCGTGGGAGACAGGAAGAACACCGGGGAGCTGTTTTTT; CDR3 protein: CSVGDRKNTGELFF
CDR3 length: 14; D gene: TRBD1; clone size: .; J gene: TRBJ2-1; V gene: TRBV11-2; CDR3 DNA: TGTGCCAGCAGCCAGGGACAGACCTACAATGAGCAGTTCTTC; CDR3 protein: CASSQGQTYNEQFF
CDR3 length: 13; D gene: .; clone size: once; J gene: TRBJ1-3; V gene: TRBV20-1; CDR3 DNA: TGCAGTGCCCATTCAGGGCCTGGAAACACCATATATTTT; CDR3 protein: CSAHSGPGNTIYF
CDR3 length: 16; D gene: TRBD2; clone size: .; J gene: TRBJ2-1; V gene: TRBV27; CDR3 DNA: TGTGCCAGCAGTCCAGCGGGGGGCGGGAGTGCGAATGAGCAGTTCTTC; CDR3 protein: CASSPAGGGSANEQFF
CDR3 length: 15; D gene: .; clone size: .; J gene: TRBJ1-1; V gene: TRBV6-4; CDR3 DNA: TGTGCCAGCAGTGACAGAAGGGAGGCGAACACTGAAGCTTTCTTT; CDR3 protein: CASSDRREANTEAFF
CDR3 length: 13; D gene: .; clone size: few; J gene: TRBJ2-7; V gene: TRBV28; CDR3 DNA: TGTGCCAGCAGTGTCGCCCGGGCCTACGAGCAGTACTTC; CDR3 protein: CASSVARAYEQYF
CDR3 length: 15; D gene: .; clone size: .; J gene: TRBJ1-2; V gene: TRBV27; CDR3 DNA: TGTGCCAGCAGCATGGGGCCTAATTCAGGCTATGGCTACACCTTC; CDR3 protein: CASSMGPNSGYGYTF
CDR3 length: 15; D gene: TRBD2; clone size: .; J gene: TRBJ2-3; V gene: TRBV5-4; CDR3 DNA: TGTGCCAGCAGCTCGACGGGAGGCGAGGCAGATACGCAGTATTTT; CDR3 protein: CASSSTGGEADTQYF
CDR3 length: 16; D gene: .; clone size: .; J gene: TRBJ2-3; V gene: TRBV28; CDR3 DNA: TGTGCCACCACCCCGAGGGGACATGTCCCGACAGATACGCAGTATTTT; CDR3 protein: CATTPRGHVPTDTQYF
CDR3 length: 14; D gene: .; clone size: once; J gene: TRBJ2-5; V gene: TRBV7-2; CDR3 DNA: TGTGCCAGCAGCCCCCGTATCGGGAAAGAGACCCAGTACTTC; CDR3 protein: CASSPRIGKETQYF
CDR3 length: 16; D gene: .; clone size: .; J gene: TRBJ2-3; V gene: TRBV27; CDR3 DNA: TGTGCCAGCAGCTCTACTGTAACAATTGTGACAGATACGCAGTATTTT; CDR3 protein: CASSSTVTIVTDTQYF
CDR3 length: 13; D gene: .; clone size: .; J gene: TRBJ1-4; V gene: TRBV7-9; CDR3 DNA: TGTGCCAGCAGCTTCCCAGGGAGGGAAAAACTGTTTTTT; CDR3 protein: CASSFPGREKLFF
CDR3 length: 15; D gene: TRBD1; clone size: .; J gene: TRBJ2-3; V gene: TRBV2; CDR3 DNA: TGTGCCAGCAGTGAGGGCAGGGGGCTCACAGATACGCAGTATTTT; CDR3 protein: CASSEGRGLTDTQYF
CDR3 length: 15; D gene: TRBD2; clone size: .; J gene: TRBJ2-3; V gene: TRBV5-4; CDR3 DNA: TGTGCCAGCAGCTTCCCTGGGACTAGCCTAGATACGCAGTATTTT; CDR3 protein: CASSFPGTSLDTQYF
CDR3 length: 16; D gene: .; clone size: .; J gene: TRBJ2-3; V gene: TRBV28; CDR3 DNA: TGTGCCAGCAGCCACCTCCATCAAATGGGTACAGATACGCAGTATTTT; CDR3 protein: CASSHLHQMGTDTQYF
CDR3 length: 15; D gene: .; clone size: .; J gene: TRBJ1-5; V gene: TRBV12-3/TRBV12-4; CDR3 DNA: TGTGCCAGCAGTTTGGAGGGAAATGCTGATCAGCCCCAGCATTTT; CDR3 protein: CASSLEGNADQPQHF
CDR3 length: 13; D gene: .; clone size: .; J gene: TRBJ2-1; V gene: TRBV4-2; CDR3 DNA: TGTGCCAGCAGCCAAGAACAGGCGAGAAGTCAGTTCTTC; CDR3 protein: CASSQEQARSQFF
CDR3 length: 13; D gene: .; clone size: .; J gene: TRBJ1-2; V gene: TRBV11-2; CDR3 DNA: TGTGCCAGCAGCTTAGGTTCGGGGTATGGCTACACCTTC; CDR3 protein: CASSLGSGYGYTF
CDR3 length: 15; D gene: TRBD1; clone size: .; J gene: TRBJ1-2; V gene: TRBV28; CDR3 DNA: TGTGCCAGCAGTTCGAGGGGACAGGGGGCGCCCGGCTACACCTTC; CDR3 protein: CASSSRGQGAPGYTF
CDR3 length: 13; D gene: .; clone size: .; J gene: TRBJ2-3; V gene: TRBV3-1; CDR3 DNA: TGTGCCAGCAGCCAATCAACCAAATGGACGCAGTATTTT; CDR3 protein: CASSQSTKWTQYF
CDR3 length: 11; D gene: .; clone size: .; J gene: TRBJ2-1; V gene: TRBV7-9; CDR3 DNA: TGTGTAGGTTCCCCCTACAATGAGCAGTTCTTC; CDR3 protein: CVGSPYNEQFF
CDR3 length: 17; D gene: TRBD2; clone size: .; J gene: TRBJ2-1; V gene: TRBV20-1; CDR3 DNA: TGCAGTGCTAGAGATATCCGACCTAGCGGGAGGCACAATGAGCAGTTCTTC; CDR3 protein: CSARDIRPSGRHNEQFF
CDR3 length: 13; D gene: .; clone size: .; J gene: TRBJ1-1; V gene: TRBV3-1; CDR3 DNA: TGTGCCAGCAGCCAGAGGGGTGACACTGAAGCTTTCTTT; CDR3 protein: CASSQRGDTEAFF
CDR3 length: 15; D gene: .; clone size: .; J gene: TRBJ2-5; V gene: TRBV12-3/TRBV12-4; CDR3 DNA: TGTGCCAGCACCTCAAACCCGGGAATTCAAGAGACCCAGTACTTC; CDR3 protein: CASTSNPGIQETQYF
CDR3 length: 16; D gene: TRBD2; clone size: .; J gene: TRBJ2-1; V gene: TRBV28; CDR3 DNA: TGTGCCAGCAGTCCCCTGACTAGCGGGAGGACTAATGAGCAGTTCTTC; CDR3 protein: CASSPLTSGRTNEQFF
CDR3 length: 13; D gene: .; clone size: .; J gene: TRBJ2-2; V gene: TRBV30; CDR3 DNA: TGTGCCTGGACGTTGGTGGGGGCCGGGGAGCTGTTTTTT; CDR3 protein: CAWTLVGAGELFF
CDR3 length: 13; D gene: .; clone size: .; J gene: TRBJ1-3; V gene: TRBV20-1; CDR3 DNA: TGCAGTGCTAAGACGGATAGTCCAAACACCATATATTTT; CDR3 protein: CSAKTDSPNTIYF
CDR3 length: 13; D gene: TRBD1; clone size: .; J gene: TRBJ2-1; V gene: TRBV5-5; CDR3 DNA: TGTGCCAGCAGCGGCAGGGGGACAGTTGAGCAGTTCTTC; CDR3 protein: CASSGRGTVEQFF
CDR3 length: 15; D gene: .; clone size: .; J gene: TRBJ2-7; V gene: TRBV21-1; CDR3 DNA: TGTGCCAGCAGCAAAGATGGACAGGCCTCCTACGAGCAGTACTTC; CDR3 protein: CASSKDGQASYEQYF
CDR3 length: 17; D gene: .; clone size: .; J gene: TRBJ2-1; V gene: TRBV5-5; CDR3 DNA: TGTGCCAGCAGCCGCCGGGGGTACCTCAACACCTACAATGAGCAGTTCTTC; CDR3 protein: CASSRRGYLNTYNEQFF
CDR3 length: 13; D gene: TRBD1; clone size: .; J gene: TRBJ1-2; V gene: TRBV30; CDR3 DNA: TGTGCCTCCAAAACAGGGGCGGACTATGGCTACACCTTC; CDR3 protein: CASKTGADYGYTF
CDR3 length: 14; D gene: .; clone size: .; J gene: TRBJ1-3; V gene: TRBV18; CDR3 DNA: TGTGCCAGCTCCCTTTCGGGTTCTGGAAACACCATATATTTT; CDR3 protein: CASSLSGSGNTIYF
CDR3 length: 17; D gene: .; clone size: .; J gene: TRBJ2-3; V gene: TRBV20-1; CDR3 DNA: TGCAGTGCTAGTTGGCCGGGGACGGAAACTAGCACAGATACGCAGTATTTT; CDR3 protein: CSASWPGTETSTDTQYF
CDR3 length: 14; D gene: .; clone size: .; J gene: TRBJ2-6; V gene: TRBV29-1; CDR3 DNA: TGCAGCGTCGCTTCGGGATCTGGGGCCAACGTCCTGACTTTC; CDR3 protein: CSVASGSGANVLTF
CDR3 length: 13; D gene: .; clone size: once; J gene: TRBJ1-4; V gene: TRBV4-1; CDR3 DNA: TGCGCCAGCAGCCAATGGCCGTTTGAAAAACTGTTTTTT; CDR3 protein: CASSQWPFEKLFF
CDR3 length: 15; D gene: .; clone size: .; J gene: TRBJ2-1; V gene: TRBV30; CDR3 DNA: TGTGCCTGGACCGCGGCCCCCGACCCTTTCAATGAGCAGTTCTTC; CDR3 protein: CAWTAAPDPFNEQFF
CDR3 length: 14; D gene: .; clone size: .; J gene: TRBJ1-1; V gene: TRBV20-1; CDR3 DNA: TGCAGTGCCCGGGACGCTACGACAATTGGTGAAGCTTTCTTT; CDR3 protein: CSARDATTIGEAFF
CDR3 length: 17; D gene: .; clone size: .; J gene: TRBJ1-2; V gene: TRBV3-1; CDR3 DNA: TGTGCCAGCAGCCAAAGCCACCCCTATGGAGGAACCCATGGCTACACCTTC; CDR3 protein: CASSQSHPYGGTHGYTF
CDR3 length: 14; D gene: TRBD1; clone size: .; J gene: TRBJ2-7; V gene: TRBV28; CDR3 DNA: TGTGCCAGCAGTTTAGTCGGGACAGGGTACGAGCAGTACTTC; CDR3 protein: CASSLVGTGYEQYF
CDR3 length: 15; D gene: .; clone size: .; J gene: TRBJ2-3; V gene: TRBV28; CDR3 DNA: TGTGCCAGCAGTTTAAAACAGGGTCCGTGGAATACGCAGTATTTT; CDR3 protein: CASSLKQGPWNTQYF
CDR3 length: 18; D gene: .; clone size: .; J gene: TRBJ1-6; V gene: TRBV12-3/TRBV12-4; CDR3 DNA: TGTGCCAGCACCCTCGGACGAGACAGAGCGAGATCTAATTCACCCCTCCACTTT; CDR3 protein: CASTLGRDRARSNSPLHF
CDR3 length: 16; D gene: .; clone size: .; J gene: TRBJ2-6; V gene: TRBV6-4; CDR3 DNA: TGTGCCAGCAGTGACACCCCTTTGTCTGGGGCCAACGTCCTGACTTTC; CDR3 protein: CASSDTPLSGANVLTF
CDR3 length: 15; D gene: TRBD2; clone size: .; J gene: TRBJ2-7; V gene: TRBV11-1; CDR3 DNA: TGTGCCAGCAGCTTAGTCGGGACTAGTGGCTACGAGCAGTACTTC; CDR3 protein: CASSLVGTSGYEQYF
CDR3 length: 13; D gene: TRBD1; clone size: .; J gene: TRBJ1-1; V gene: TRBV12-3/TRBV12-4; CDR3 DNA: TGTGCCAGCAGTTTTGACAGGGGGCAGGTGGCTTTCTTT; CDR3 protein: CASSFDRGQVAFF